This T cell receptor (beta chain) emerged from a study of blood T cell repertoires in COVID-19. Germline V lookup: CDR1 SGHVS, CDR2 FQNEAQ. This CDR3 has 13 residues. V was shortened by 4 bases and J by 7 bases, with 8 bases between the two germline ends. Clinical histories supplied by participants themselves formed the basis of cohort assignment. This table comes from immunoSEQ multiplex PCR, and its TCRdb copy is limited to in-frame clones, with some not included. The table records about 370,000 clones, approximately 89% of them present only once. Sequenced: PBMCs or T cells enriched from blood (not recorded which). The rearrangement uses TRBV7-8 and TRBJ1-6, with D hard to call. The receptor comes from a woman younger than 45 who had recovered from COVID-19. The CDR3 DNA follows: TGTGCCAGCAGCTCGGGGAGGAATTCACCCCTCCACTTT. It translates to CASSSGRNSPLHF.